These 26 T cell receptor beta chains were all obtained from the same sample, sequenced in a study of blood T cell repertoires in COVID-19. The assay was immunoSEQ multiplex PCR, and TCRdb's table has in-frame clones only and misses some. The sample consists of some 200,000 clones, around 82% of them appearing once. The sequenced sample was PBMCs or T cells enriched from blood (not recorded which). These receptor sequences come from a man aged 35-49 years who had recovered from COVID-19.

This sequence joins TRBV28 and TRBJ1-5, with a weak D call TRBD1 (6 bases). Trimming removed 7 bases from V and 5 bases from J, with 12 bases in between. The CDR3 extends over 13 amino acids. CDR1 and CDR2 from the germline V gene are MDHEN and SYDVKM. Here the CDR3 DNA reads TGTGCCAGCACCCTGGACAGTTATCAGCCCCAGCATTTT. Translating gives CASTLDSYQPQHF.

The chain links TRBV3-1 (or the pseudogene TRBV3-2) to TRBJ2-7; D perhaps matches TRBD2 (5 bases). The CDR3 runs to 11 residues. The V end was cut by 4 bases, the J end by 6 bases, with 7 bases between. Germline V gene data show CDR1 as LGHDT and CDR2 as YNNKEL (reference sequence). The CDR3 reads CASSLLGEQYF. DNA for the CDR3: TGTGCCAGCAGCCTACTAGGCGAGCAGTACTTC.

The V call is TRBV5-1, the J call TRBJ2-7; 10 nucleotides line up with TRBD2. Per germline, CDR1 SGHRS and CDR2 YFSETQ. Trimming took 3 bases from V and 4 from J; bases not matched to a gene: 7. The CDR3 runs 15 residues. The CDR3 region is CASSSQAGGFYEQYF. The CDR3 DNA follows: TGCGCCAGCAGCTCACAAGCGGGGGGGTTTTACGAGCAGTACTTC.

This clone turned up a few times. V gene TRBV6-5 combines with J gene TRBJ1-5, with 7 bases lining up with TRBD1. V was pared by 7 bases and J by 7 bases, with 13 bases of the junction left unmatched. This CDR3 is built from 15 residues. Per germline, CDR1 MNHEY and CDR2 SVGAGI. Here the CDR3 reads CASTPDRSGLQPQHF. In nucleotides, the CDR3 is TGTGCCAGCACCCCGGACAGGAGTGGTCTGCAGCCCCAGCATTTT.

In this sample, this clone turned up a few times. J is TRBJ2-1 and V is TRBV27, with D possibly TRBD2 on 6 matching bases. Trimming removed 3 bases from V and 1 base from J, with 19 bases in between. This CDR3 has 18 residues. The germline CDR1 and CDR2 sequences are MNHEY and SMNVEV (reference sequence). This chain's CDR3 is CASSLARPPGGSYNEQFF. The CDR3 nucleotides read TGTGCCAGCAGTTTGGCCCGACCTCCCGGGGGTTCCTACAATGAGCAGTTCTTC.

This clone has only one observation. The chain carries TRBV5-6 and TRBJ2-7; D possibly corresponds to TRBD1 (7 bases). The CDR3 totals 14 residues. Trimming stripped 0 bases from V and 3 bases from J, with 10 bases between. The germline gives CDR1 SGHDT, CDR2 YYEEEE. CDR3 sequence: CASSLGQGGYEQYF. For the CDR3, the DNA is TGTGCCAGCAGCTTGGGTCAGGGGGGCTACGAGCAGTACTTC.

The V call is TRBV5-1, the J call TRBJ2-5, with D tentatively TRBD2 (5 bases). The CDR3 contains 12 residues. Germline CDR1 SGHRS, CDR2 YFSETQ. Between the trimmed V and J ends, which lost 4 bases and 5 bases, there was a span of 9 bases. DNA for the CDR3: TGCGCCAGCAGCCCGGGGAGTGAGACCCAGTACTTC. Its protein is CASSPGSETQYF. The full variable domain, its missing parts supplied by reference TRBV5-1 and TRBJ2-5, is KAGVTQTPRYLIKTRGQQVTLSCSPISGHRSVSWYQQTPGQGLQFLFEYFSETQRNKGNFPGRFSGRQFSNSRSEMNVSTLELGDSALYLCASSPGSETQYFGPGTRLLVL.

V is TRBV7-2 and J is TRBJ2-1; TRBD2 matches 8 bases. The germline V gene has CDR1 SGHTA and CDR2 FQGNSA. The CDR3 length is 15 residues. Germline trimming cut 1 base from V and 9 bases from J; bases unmatched to any gene: 8. The CDR3 reads CASSLGLAGQGEQFF. CDR3 DNA: TGTGCCAGCAGCTTAGGGCTAGCGGGCCAGGGTGAGCAGTTCTTC.

This chain uses TRBV19 with TRBJ2-1; 12 bases map to TRBD2. The CDR3 runs 15 residues. Germline assignment: CDR1 LNHDA and CDR2 SQIVND (reference sequence). The J segment lost 9 bases and the V segment lost 1 base, leaving 4 bases of the junction unmatched. The CDR3 here is CASSIALAGGSEQFF. As DNA, the CDR3 is TGTGCCAGTAGTATAGCTCTAGCGGGAGGGAGTGAGCAGTTCTTC.

The chain carries TRBV25-1 and TRBJ1-5; D gene uncertain. V dropped 2 bases and J dropped 4 bases, with 3 bases sitting between them. This CDR3 is 12 amino acids long. Looked up from germline, CDR1 is MGHDK and CDR2 is SYGVNS. This CDR3 reads CASSEQNQPQHF. CDR3 coding DNA: TGTGCCAGCAGTGAACAAAATCAGCCCCAGCATTTT.

V usage is TRBV12-5 and J usage is TRBJ2-2; D not certain. V was cut by 6 bases and J by 4 bases, with 15 bases left in between. Per germline, CDR1 LGHNT and CDR2 FRNRAP. The length of the CDR3 is 15 residues. CDR3 region: CASGLPRSSTGELFF. Here the CDR3 DNA reads TGTGCTAGTGGCCTCCCGAGGAGCTCCACCGGGGAGCTGTTTTTT.

This clone was seen only once. The V gene is TRBV5-5, the J gene TRBJ2-1; 13 bases match TRBD2. The CDR3 sequence is 15 residues long. Germline-derived CDR1 and CDR2 are SGHKS and YYEKEE (reference sequence). The ends lost 4 bases at V and 6 bases at J; junction bases unmatched: 4. CDR3 nucleotides: TGTGCCAGCAGCACGGGACTAGCGGGGCTCAATGAGCAGTTCTTC. This codes for CASSTGLAGLNEQFF.

This rearrangement joins TRBV6-1 to TRBJ2-5; no clear D. There are 13 residues in the CDR3. Germline V CDR1 and CDR2: MNHNS, SASEGT. V was clipped by 2 bases and J by 3 bases, with 7 bases between them. The CDR3 sequence: CASSEMAEETQYF. In nucleotides, the CDR3 is TGTGCCAGCAGTGAAATGGCCGAAGAGACCCAGTACTTC.

V gene TRBV21-1 combines with J gene TRBJ2-6; whether TRBD1, the table's D call, matches the DNA was not checked. TRBV21-1 constitutes a pseudogene. This CDR3 is 23 amino acids long. CDR3 loop: CASSISEGTGVLALGSGANVLTF. In DNA form, the CDR3 reads TGTGCCAGCAGCATATCGGAGGGGACAGGGGTTTTAGCTTTAGGCTCTGGGGCCAACGTCCTGACTTTC.

The V gene is TRBV30, the J gene TRBJ1-2; possible D gene TRBD1, 6 bases. CDR1 GTSNPN and CDR2 SVGIG come from the germline V gene (reference sequence). Trimming removed 4 bases at V and 1 base at J, with 16 bases between. The CDR3 extends over 15 amino acids. CDR3 amino acids: CAWTIGQKYNYGYTF. The CDR3 nucleotides are TGTGCCTGGACTATAGGACAGAAGTATAACTATGGCTACACCTTC.

This chain connects TRBV3-1 (or the pseudogene TRBV3-2) to TRBJ2-1; D is perhaps TRBD1 (5 bases). Germline CDR1 and CDR2: LGHDT and YNNKEL (reference sequence). The CDR3 extends over 15 amino acids. Trimming removed 5 bases at V and 5 bases at J, with 16 bases between. Here the CDR3 reads CASSEKGQGHNEQFF. In DNA form, the CDR3 reads TGTGCCAGCAGCGAGAAGGGGCAGGGCCACAATGAGCAGTTCTTC.

V usage is TRBV27 and J usage is TRBJ1-2; maybe TRBD1 (5 bases). The CDR3 covers 13 residues. The germline V gene encodes CDR1 MNHEY and CDR2 SMNVEV (reference sequence). Trimming took 7 bases from V and 6 from J, leaving 15 bases between them. The CDR3 region is CASTGAQGDGYTF. CDR3 DNA sequence: TGTGCCAGCACCGGCGCCCAGGGTGATGGCTACACCTTC.

The V and J genes are TRBV19 and TRBJ1-5; 7 bases align to TRBD1. Looked up from germline, CDR1 is LNHDA and CDR2 is SQIVND (reference sequence). The CDR3 spans 17 residues. V lost 7 bases, J lost 0 bases, and 12 bases stayed unmatched. The CDR3 loop reads CASKKGALTYSNQPQHF. In nucleotides, the CDR3 is TGTGCCAGTAAGAAGGGGGCACTGACTTATAGCAATCAGCCCCAGCATTTT.

CDR3 DNA sequence: TGTGCCAGCAGCGGGTCTGACTTGTACAATGAGCAGTTCTTC. Encoded protein: CASSGSDLYNEQFF. The J gene is TRBJ2-1, the V gene TRBV9; no clear D gene. Per the germline V gene, CDR1 is SGDLS and CDR2 is YYNGEE. Trimming took 3 bases from V and 4 from J, leaving 11 bases between them. There are 14 residues in the CDR3.

The chain joins TRBV4-3 to TRBJ1-4; TRBD1 might be the D (5 bases). CDR3 length: 15 residues. Trimming shortened V by 0 bases and J by 3 bases, and 8 bases separated the two germline ends. From germline, CDR1 is LGHNA and CDR2 YSLEER. CDR3 protein: CASSQEWGANEKLFF. As DNA, the CDR3 is TGCGCCAGCAGCCAAGAATGGGGGGCTAATGAAAAACTGTTTTTT.

This clone was seen a single time. The same CDR3 arises from other DNA sequences in this sample as well. V and J are TRBV4-1 and TRBJ2-1, with D possibly TRBD2 on 6 matching bases. CDR1 is MGHRA and CDR2 is YSYEKL in the germline V gene. The CDR3 totals 15 residues. The V end was cut by 3 bases, the J end by 6 bases, with 15 bases between. The CDR3 region is CASSQGTGRANEQFF. The CDR3 DNA is TGCGCCAGCAGCCAGGGGACTGGCCGAGCCAATGAGCAGTTCTTC.

The CDR3 bases are TGCGCCAGCAGTGAGTGGGCGGGGGCTGGAAACACCATATATTTT. Translating it yields CASSEWAGAGNTIYF. The gene calls are TRBV10-2 and TRBJ1-3; possible D gene TRBD1, 5 bases. The V end lost 1 base, the J end lost 2 bases, and 9 bases lay between the germline ends. Per the germline V gene, CDR1 is WSHSY and CDR2 is SAAADI. The CDR3 runs to 15 residues.

The rearrangement links TRBV7-6 to TRBJ1-1; D is unclear. The CDR3 has 13 amino acids. Trimming removed 5 bases at V and 1 base at J, with 8 bases between. The germline CDR1 and CDR2 sequences are SGHVS and FNYEAQ. This CDR3 is CASSGGKNTEAFF. DNA for the CDR3: TGTGCCAGCAGCGGCGGAAAGAACACTGAAGCTTTCTTT.

V gene TRBV11-2 combines with J gene TRBJ2-1; possible D gene TRBD1, 6 bases. Per the germline V gene, CDR1 is SGHAT and CDR2 is FQNNGV. V lost 7 bases and J 7 bases, leaving 14 bases between the germline ends. This CDR3 region has 13 residues. CDR3 protein: CASTGGRVNEQFF. CDR3 bases: TGTGCCAGCACTGGGGGCAGGGTGAATGAGCAGTTCTTC.

The chain combines TRBV5-1 with TRBJ2-7; TRBD2 agrees at 9 bases. Unmatched junction bases numbered 2, after V lost 0 bases and J lost 4 bases. Per the germline V gene, CDR1 is SGHRS and CDR2 is YFSETQ. The CDR3 runs to 14 residues. The CDR3 bases are TGCGCCAGCAGCTTGGTAGCGGGAGAATACGAGCAGTACTTC. Amino acids: CASSLVAGEYEQYF.

This clone was counted a few times. V and J are TRBV29-1 and TRBJ1-1; D gene ambiguous. Trimming stripped 6 bases from V and 1 base from J, with 6 bases between. The CDR3 is 11 residues long. Germline CDR1 and CDR2: SQVTM and ANQGSEA. The CDR3 protein is CSVARNTEAFF. For the CDR3, the DNA is TGCAGCGTGGCAAGGAACACTGAAGCTTTCTTT.